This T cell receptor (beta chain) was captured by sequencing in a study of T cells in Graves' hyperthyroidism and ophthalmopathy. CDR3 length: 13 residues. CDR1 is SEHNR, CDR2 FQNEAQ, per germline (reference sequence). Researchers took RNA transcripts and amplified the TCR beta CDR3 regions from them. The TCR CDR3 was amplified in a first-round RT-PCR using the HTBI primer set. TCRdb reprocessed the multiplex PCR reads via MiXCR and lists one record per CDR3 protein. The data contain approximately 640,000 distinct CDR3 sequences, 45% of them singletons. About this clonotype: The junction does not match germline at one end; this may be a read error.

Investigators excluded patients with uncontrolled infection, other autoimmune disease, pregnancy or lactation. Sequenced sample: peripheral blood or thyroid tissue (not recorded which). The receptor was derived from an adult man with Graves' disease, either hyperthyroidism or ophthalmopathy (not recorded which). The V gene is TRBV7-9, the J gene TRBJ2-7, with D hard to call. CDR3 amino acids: CAGSSRRTYEQYF. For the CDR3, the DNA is TGTGCCGGCAGCTCCCGACGGACCTACGAGCAGTACTTC.